This TCR beta chain was captured by sequencing in a study of a mutant IDH1 vaccine in newly diagnosed glioma. Documented time point: week 11, during vaccination. Doses comprised 300 ug of mutant IDH1 20-mer peptide each, plus topical imiquimod. Astrocytomas that were new, WHO grade 3 or 4, IDH1-mutant and ATRX-lost were present in the donors. CDR3 size: 15 residues. V dropped 5 bases and J dropped 3; count of bases not matched to a gene: 4. Germline assignment: CDR1 SGHDN and CDR2 FVKESK. As to this clone: Its antigen is undetermined.

Clones were sequenced by immunoSEQ multiplex PCR, and TCRdb holds only the in-frame ones, with some missing. Seen here are 60,000 to 75,000 clones, about 80% observed once, and the top ten hold roughly 3.5%. The sequencing here drew on PBMCs, taken from a glioma patient whose treatment included an IDH1 peptide vaccine. The receptor's source is a man under 40 with glioma. V is TRBV14 and J is TRBJ2-5; 12 bases match TRBD2. This CDR3 is CASSYRLAGEETQYF. CDR3 in DNA: TGTGCCAGCAGCTATCGACTAGCGGGGGAAGAGACCCAGTACTTC.